This T cell receptor beta chain was found in a study of Ad26.COV2.S vaccination and SARS-CoV-2 variants (dated by TCRdb to the early 2020s). Broadly, across the study: Donors in the vaccine arm were drawn from COV1001, a multicentre, randomized, double-blind, placebo-controlled phase I-IIa trial testing Ad26.COV2.S in healthy adults. Dosing of Ad26.COV2.S was intramuscular, at either 5x10^10 or 1x10^11 viral particles, delivered as one shot or as two shots spaced 56 days apart. TCRbeta repertoire sequencing served as the tool for gauging how specific and how broad the SARS-CoV-2-reactive T cell receptors were following Ad26.COV2.S vaccination. The TCR-sequenced set comprised around 30 samples: some 20 Ad26.COV2.S vaccine recipients, 5 placebo recipients and 8 SARS-CoV-2 convalescent individuals. Participants in the trial were split at random into five groups of five each, receiving low-dose or high-dose Ad26.COV2.S once or twice, or else placebo on both occasions. Throughout the experiments and outcome assessment, investigators stayed blinded to trial group allocation. Paper-wide results and their limitations: After vaccination, substantial breadth of spike-specific CD8+ and CD4+ T cell responses was reported. Higher spike-specific TCR breadth was observed in Ad26.COV2.S recipients than in placebo recipients (P = 0.0014). The authors noted that total T cell responses may have been underestimated by the TCR breadth and depth analyses. Comparing responses between vaccine doses or regimens was not something the study was powered to do. Non-spike TCR breadth was comparable between vaccine and placebo recipients, consistent with the vaccine containing only spike.

TCRbeta CDR3 regions were sequenced with the immunoSEQ Assay. After extraction, genomic DNA underwent amplification by bias-controlled multiplex PCR, followed by high-throughput sequencing. In the paper's pipeline: Collapsing and filtering of sequences were performed to quantify the absolute abundance of each unique TCRbeta CDR3 region. T cell fraction was estimated by normalization of TCRbeta template counts to usable DNA, with usable DNA being measured through amplification of reference genes present in all nucleated cells. Repertoire TCRs were annotated as SARS-CoV-2-specific by exact matching of V gene, CDR3 amino acid sequence and J gene to a known reactive TCR set. The reference SARS-CoV-2 TCR set came from MIRA and was filtered for enrichment in COVID-19-positive ImmuneCODE repertoires, removing public or cross-reactive TCRs. Using the MIRA antigens, annotated TCRs were further analysed by specific ORF or by position within an ORF. Breadth was defined as annotated unique rearrangements over total unique productive rearrangements; depth was the summed frequency of those rearrangements. Two-sided Wilcoxon rank-sum tests were used to compare TCR breadth between groups. Entries here come from immuneACCESS through TCRdb and include only in-frame sequences with V and J called. Some clones fail to appear in such tables; in the studies checked, an unresolved V gene covers under half of the shortfall, and the cause of the remainder is unknown. D and trimming come from the DNA, and the V and J calls and clone size come from that table. Here the sample has roughly 680,000 clones; approximately 88% occur a single time. The ten biggest clones cover approximately 1.5% of the sample.

Turning to this clone: Its cognate antigen has yet to be identified. Base quality data are lacking; no much larger clone is found one base away.

The meaning of the sample's treatment or condition label: around 19 received Ad26.COV2.S at low or high dose, single or two shots; 5 received placebo; per-sample allocation not given. For vaccine and placebo recipients, the sequenced repertoires came from samples collected on day 63 after the first injection. Between 29 July and 7 August 2020, Cohort 1b enrolled about 27 adults aged 18-55 years at one site in Boston, USA. Ad26.COV2.S consisted of a replication-incompetent adenovirus type 26 vector by which a prefusion-stabilized SARS-CoV-2 spike protein from the original Wuhan strain was expressed. The CDR3 numbers 14 residues from cysteine through phenylalanine. Only the CDR3 DNA is retained, 42 bases long and in frame from the first base. Relative to germline, V is 3 bases shorter and J is 0 bases shorter, with 9 bases between their ends.

The receptor chain draws on TRBV23-1 and TRBJ2-7; the D gene cannot be named for sure. TRBV23-1 is recorded as an ORF, its role being uncertain. The sequencing used peripheral blood, collected in a trial of Ad26.COV2.S vaccine versus placebo. This clonotype was obtained from a person aged 18-60 years who received the Ad26.COV2.S COVID-19 vaccine or a placebo. CDR3 protein: CASSQGRSSYEQYF. The DNA is TGCGCCAGCAGTCAGGGCAGAAGCTCCTACGAGCAGTACTTC.